A single sample is the source of the 24 T cell receptor beta chains below, sequenced in a study of post-analysis software for immune sequencing data. Study outcomes and limitations: The study found TRBV5-6, TRBV5-1 and TRBV20-1 among roughly 5 TRBV segments more frequent in patients than controls.

Each TCR beta cDNA library carried unique molecular identifiers. TCRdb analysed the PCR reads with MiXCR anew, one entry per CDR3 protein. The sample shows hundreds of thousands of distinct CDR3 sequences, approximately 60% of them seen only once. These TCRs' antigens remain unknown. Material: blood. These receptors were taken from a girl aged 2-10 years with multiple sclerosis.

The V call is TRBV6-4, the J call TRBJ1-2, with a tentative D call TRBD1 (5 bases). The CDR3 is 16 residues long. With 0 bases removed from V and 4 bases from J, the gap between germline ends came to 15 bases. The germline CDR1 and CDR2 sequences are MRHNA and SNTAGT. The CDR3 loop reads CASSDSNERGFYGYTF. For the CDR3, the DNA is TGTGCCAGCAGTGACTCGAATGAACGGGGGTTCTATGGCTACACCTTC.

Remarks on this clonotype: At one end, the junction sequence differs from germline, possibly due to a read error. The chain couples TRBV5-1 to TRBJ2-1; the D gene is possibly TRBD2 (5 bases). CDR3 length equals 15 residues. CDR1 is SGHRS and CDR2 is YFSETQ in the germline V gene. The DNA for the CDR3 is TGCACCAGCAGCTCCGGGGTCTCCCCGATCAATGAGCAGTTCTTC. This codes for CTSSSGVSPINEQFF.

This clonotype has a single count. This sequence joins TRBV6-6 and TRBJ1-1; possible D gene TRBD1, 5 bases. This CDR3 has 15 residues. The germline gives CDR1 MNHNY, CDR2 SVGAGI (reference sequence). Trimming cost V 2 bases and J 2 bases, with 12 bases left between them. This CDR3 is CASSYGAGVNTEAFF. The DNA for the CDR3 is TGTGCCAGCAGTTACGGGGCGGGAGTTAACACTGAAGCTTTCTTT.

The chain recombines TRBV29-1 with TRBJ2-7; tentatively, D is TRBD2 (6 bases). The J call is in doubt because the DNA end fits TRBJ2-5 better. The germline CDR1 and CDR2 sequences are SQVTM and ANQGSEA. This CDR3 has 13 residues. The CDR3 DNA is TGCAGCATTGGAGAGGGAGGCGCGGAGACCCAGTACTTC. This gives the protein CSIGEGGAETQYF.

The rearrangement joins TRBV29-1 to TRBJ2-7; D possibly corresponds to TRBD2 (7 bases). The V end lost 6 bases, the J end lost 0 bases, and 15 bases lay between the germline ends. Looked up from germline, CDR1 is SQVTM and CDR2 is ANQGSEA. This CDR3 spans 14 amino acids. This chain's CDR3 is CSVGGLGSSYEQYF. The CDR3 DNA reads TGCAGCGTGGGGGGGCTGGGGAGCTCCTACGAGCAGTACTTC.

The chain couples TRBV5-1 to TRBJ2-5, with a tentative D call TRBD2 (7 bases). The germline V gene has CDR1 SGHRS and CDR2 YFSETQ. V lost 4 bases to trimming and J lost 0 bases, with 13 bases between them. This CDR3 has 15 amino acids. The CDR3, as DNA: TGCGCCAGCAGCCGCGGGGGCGAGTACCAAGAGACCCAGTACTTC. Protein product: CASSRGGEYQETQYF.

The J gene is TRBJ1-1, the V gene TRBV7-9; 7 bases match TRBD1. The CDR3 spans 14 residues. With V trimmed by 4 bases and J by 5 bases, 7 bases remained unmatched. Per the germline V gene, CDR1 is SEHNR and CDR2 is FQNEAQ (reference sequence). In nucleotides, the CDR3 is TGTGCCAGCAGCTCCTACAGGGGTCGGACTGAAGCTTTCTTT. Translated: CASSSYRGRTEAFF. Full variable domain (outside the CDR3, taken from reference TRBV7-9 and TRBJ1-1): DTGVSQNPRHKITKRGQNVTFRCDPISEHNRLYWYRQTLGQGPEFLTYFQNEAQLEKSRLLSDRFSAERPKGSFSTLEIQRTEQGDSAMYLCASSSYRGRTEAFFGQGTRLTVV.

This clonotype was detected only a few times. The chain combines TRBV9 with TRBJ2-3; 7 nucleotides match TRBD1. Germline-derived CDR1 and CDR2 are SGDLS and YYNGEE. The CDR3 totals 15 residues. The J segment lost 0 bases and the V segment lost 2 bases, leaving 3 bases of the junction unmatched. The CDR3 region has the DNA TGTGCCAGCAGCGTCAGGGGGTTGAGCACAGATACGCAGTATTTT. Its translation is CASSVRGLSTDTQYF.

The V and J genes are TRBV4-3 and TRBJ2-6; D call uncertain. Trimming removed 0 bases at V and 4 bases at J, with 16 bases between. CDR1 LGHNA and CDR2 YSLEER come from the germline V gene. This CDR3 has 18 amino acids. In DNA form, the CDR3 reads TGCGCCAGCAGCCAAGATCTAACAGCTGGCAACGGGGCCAACGTCCTGACTTTC. Its protein product is CASSQDLTAGNGANVLTF.

A word on this clonotype: Germline and junction disagree at one end, which may indicate a read error. V is TRBV13 and J is TRBJ2-3; 10 bases agree with TRBD2. Looked up from germline, CDR1 is PRHDT and CDR2 is FYEKMQ (reference sequence). This CDR3 has 16 amino acids. The DNA for the CDR3 is TGTGCCGGCAGCCTAAAGCGGGGGGGTTACACAGATACGCAGTATTTT. Translating it yields CAGSLKRGGYTDTQYF.

The chain uses TRBV10-3 and TRBJ1-1; 9 nucleotides align to TRBD1. Germline V gives CDR1 ENHRY, CDR2 SYGVKD. V shed 10 bases, J shed 1 base, and the junction held 7 bases outside the gene matches. The CDR3 has 14 amino acids. CDR3 amino acids: CATTGGQGNTEAFF. The CDR3 DNA reads TGTGCCACCACTGGGGGACAGGGGAACACTGAAGCTTTCTTT.

The chain combines TRBV29-1 with TRBJ1-1; 8 bases match TRBD1. V was pared by 7 bases and J by 4 bases, with 5 bases of the junction left unmatched. The germline CDR1 and CDR2 sequences are SQVTM and ANQGSEA. The CDR3 totals 12 residues. CDR3 sequence reads: CSALDRATEAFF. The CDR3 DNA reads as TGCAGCGCTTTGGACAGGGCCACTGAAGCTTTCTTT.

The V call is TRBV7-2, the J call TRBJ2-1; no reliable D call. The CDR3 is 15 residues long. V shed 5 bases and J shed 5 bases, with 16 bases lying between them. Germline V gives CDR1 SGHTA, CDR2 FQGNSA. The CDR3 loop is CASSPSSWTHNEQFF. The DNA of the CDR3 is TGTGCCAGCAGCCCATCTTCCTGGACCCACAATGAGCAGTTCTTC.

The chain carries TRBV7-9 and TRBJ2-2; 7 bases are a match to TRBD1. The length of the CDR3 is 15 residues. Losses at the gene ends were 8 bases for V and 5 bases for J; bases not matched to a gene: 11. Per germline, CDR1 SEHNR and CDR2 FQNEAQ (reference sequence). The CDR3 loop is CASLTGTVLTGELFF. CDR3 in DNA: TGTGCCAGCCTAACCGGGACAGTGCTGACCGGGGAGCTGTTTTTT.

This clonotype showed up just a few times. This chain uses TRBV11-2 with TRBJ2-7; D gene uncertain. The end of the DNA aligns better with TRBJ2-5, so the J call may be wrong. This CDR3 is 16 amino acids long. CDR1 and CDR2 from the germline V gene are SGHAT and FQNNGV. In DNA, the CDR3 is TGTGCCAGCAGCCCAAGCTTTAGACTTTCACGGGAGACCCAGTACTTC. Amino acid sequence: CASSPSFRLSRETQYF.

The rearrangement uses TRBV12-3 or TRBV12-4 and TRBJ1-1; D perhaps matches TRBD1 (6 bases). Trimming removed 1 base from V and 6 bases from J, with 12 bases in between. The CDR3 is made up of 14 amino acids. As DNA, the CDR3 is TGTGCCAGCAGTTTAGGACAGGCGGCGGCTGAAGCTTTCTTT. This gives the protein CASSLGQAAAEAFF.

This clonotype came up a few times. The chain combines TRBV6-5 with TRBJ1-1; the match to TRBD1 covers 8 bases. Trimming cost V 5 bases and J 4 bases; bases outside gene matches: 3. The germline gives CDR1 MNHEY, CDR2 SVGAGI. This CDR3 has 13 residues. The CDR3 region has the DNA TGTGCCAGCAGTGGGACAGGAGGCACTGAAGCTTTCTTT. As protein: CASSGTGGTEAFF.

This chain connects TRBV20-1 to TRBJ2-1, with D perhaps TRBD2 (6 bases). The V and J ends lost 3 bases and 3 bases respectively, with 12 bases between them. Germline V gene data show CDR1 as DFQATT and CDR2 as SNEGSKA (reference sequence). This CDR3 contains 14 residues. CDR3 region: CSASRPGGYNEQFF. The CDR3 DNA sequence: TGCAGTGCTAGTCGGCCCGGGGGCTACAATGAGCAGTTCTTC.

V and J are TRBV6-5 and TRBJ2-7, with TRBD1 matching over 9 bases. This CDR3 spans 16 amino acids. Germline trimming cut 7 bases from V and 1 base from J; bases unmatched to any gene: 11. Germline values: CDR1 MNHEY, CDR2 SVGAGI. The CDR3 reads CASTAGTGRVSYEQYF. CDR3 in DNA: TGTGCCAGCACCGCTGGGACAGGGAGGGTTTCCTACGAGCAGTACTTC.

The V gene is TRBV7-8, the J gene TRBJ2-1, with D unresolved. The CDR3 sequence is 16 residues long. Trimming stripped 0 bases from V and 4 bases from J, with 13 bases between. The germline V gene has CDR1 SGHVS and CDR2 FQNEAQ. CDR3 sequence: CASSLARKGWYNEQFF. For the CDR3, the DNA is TGTGCCAGCAGCTTAGCGAGGAAGGGTTGGTACAATGAGCAGTTCTTC.

The CDR3 nucleotides are TGTGCCAGCAGCTTTCTGGGACAGGGGAACACTGAAGCTTTCTTT. Translated: CASSFLGQGNTEAFF. V is TRBV7-9 and J is TRBJ1-1, with 9 bases matching TRBD1. Trimming cost V 3 bases and J 1 base; bases outside gene matches: 3. Germline V lookup: CDR1 SEHNR, CDR2 FQNEAQ (reference sequence). The CDR3 has 15 amino acids.

This clonotype was detected a few times. This chain links TRBV15 with TRBJ2-5, with D possibly being TRBD1 or TRBD2 (5 bases each). The CDR3 runs 15 residues. Germline CDR1 LNHNV, CDR2 YYDKDF (reference sequence). Trimming removed 0 bases at V and 5 bases at J, with 13 bases between. The CDR3 sequence is CATSRDPGRIETQYF. The CDR3 DNA follows: TGTGCCACCAGCAGAGATCCGGGGCGGATTGAGACCCAGTACTTC.

V gene TRBV12-3 or TRBV12-4 combines with J gene TRBJ2-5, with D unclear. The CDR3 contains 13 residues. Trimming pared 6 bases from V and 1 base from J, leaving 9 bases between. CDR3 in DNA: TGTGCCAGCAGAACTAATACCCAAGAGACCCAGTACTTC. Its translation is CASRTNTQETQYF.

CDR3 DNA: TGTGCCAGCCTGACTAGCGGTACTAGCACAGATACGCAGTATTTT. Translated, it gives CASLTSGTSTDTQYF. The chain is built from TRBV7-9 and TRBJ2-3; 9 bases line up with TRBD2. J lost 0 bases, V lost 8 bases, and 6 bases had no gene match. The CDR3 consists of 15 residues. The V gene's germline CDR1 is SEHNR and CDR2 FQNEAQ (reference sequence).